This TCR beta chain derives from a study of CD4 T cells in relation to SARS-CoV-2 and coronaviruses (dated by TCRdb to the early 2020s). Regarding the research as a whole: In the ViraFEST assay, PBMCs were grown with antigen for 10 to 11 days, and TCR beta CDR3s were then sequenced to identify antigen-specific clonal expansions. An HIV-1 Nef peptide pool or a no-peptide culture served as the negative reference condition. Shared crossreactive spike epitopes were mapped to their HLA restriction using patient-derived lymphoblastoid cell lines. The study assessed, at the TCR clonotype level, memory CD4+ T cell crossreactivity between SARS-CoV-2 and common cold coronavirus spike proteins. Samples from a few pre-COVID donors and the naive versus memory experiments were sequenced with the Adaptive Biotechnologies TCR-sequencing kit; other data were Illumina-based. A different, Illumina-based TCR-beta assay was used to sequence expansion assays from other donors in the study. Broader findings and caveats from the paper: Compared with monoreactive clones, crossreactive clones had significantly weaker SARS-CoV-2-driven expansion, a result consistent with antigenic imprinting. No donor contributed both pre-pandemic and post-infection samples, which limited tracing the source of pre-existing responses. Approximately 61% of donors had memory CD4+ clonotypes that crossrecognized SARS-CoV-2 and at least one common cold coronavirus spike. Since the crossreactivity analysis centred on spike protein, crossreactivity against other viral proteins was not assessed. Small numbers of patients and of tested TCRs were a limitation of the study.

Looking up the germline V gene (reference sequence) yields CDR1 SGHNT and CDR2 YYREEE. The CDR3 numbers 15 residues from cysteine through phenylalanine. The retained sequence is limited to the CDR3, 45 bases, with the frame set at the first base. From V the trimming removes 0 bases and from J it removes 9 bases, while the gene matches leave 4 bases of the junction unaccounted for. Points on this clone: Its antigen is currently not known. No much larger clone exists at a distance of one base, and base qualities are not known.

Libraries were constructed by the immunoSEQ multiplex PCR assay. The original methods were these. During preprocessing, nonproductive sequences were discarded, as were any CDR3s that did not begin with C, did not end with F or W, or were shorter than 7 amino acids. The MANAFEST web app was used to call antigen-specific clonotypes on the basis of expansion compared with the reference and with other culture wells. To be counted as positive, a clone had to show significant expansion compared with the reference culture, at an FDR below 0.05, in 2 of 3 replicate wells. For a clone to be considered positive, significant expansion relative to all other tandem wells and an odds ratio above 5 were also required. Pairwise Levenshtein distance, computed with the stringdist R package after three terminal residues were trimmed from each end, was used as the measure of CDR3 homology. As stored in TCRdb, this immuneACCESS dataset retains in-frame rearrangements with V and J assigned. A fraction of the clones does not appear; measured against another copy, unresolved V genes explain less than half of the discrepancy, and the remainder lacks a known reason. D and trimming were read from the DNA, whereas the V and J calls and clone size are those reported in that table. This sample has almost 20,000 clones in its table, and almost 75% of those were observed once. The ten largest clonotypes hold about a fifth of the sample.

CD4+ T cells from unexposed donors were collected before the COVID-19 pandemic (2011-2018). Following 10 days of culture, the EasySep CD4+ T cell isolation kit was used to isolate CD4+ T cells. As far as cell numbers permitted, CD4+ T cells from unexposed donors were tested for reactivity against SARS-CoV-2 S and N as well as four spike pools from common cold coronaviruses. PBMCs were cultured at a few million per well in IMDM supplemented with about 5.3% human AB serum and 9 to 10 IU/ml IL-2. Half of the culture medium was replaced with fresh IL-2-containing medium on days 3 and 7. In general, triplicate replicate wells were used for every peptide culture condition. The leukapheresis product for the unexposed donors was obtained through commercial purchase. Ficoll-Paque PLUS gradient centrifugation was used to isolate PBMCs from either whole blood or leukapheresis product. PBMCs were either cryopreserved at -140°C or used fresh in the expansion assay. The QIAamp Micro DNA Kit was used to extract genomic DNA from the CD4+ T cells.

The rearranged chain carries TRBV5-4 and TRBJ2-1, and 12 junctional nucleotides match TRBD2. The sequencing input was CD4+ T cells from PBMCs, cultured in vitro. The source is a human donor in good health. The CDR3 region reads CASSLASGRAGEQFF. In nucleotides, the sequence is TGTGCCAGCAGCTTGGCTAGCGGGAGGGCAGGTGAGCAGTTCTTC.